What follows describes a single T cell receptor beta chain. Its antigen remains unidentified. No much larger clonotype is one base removed from it; base qualities were not supplied. In the ViraFEST assay, PBMC were stimulated with viral peptide pools, and antigen-specific CD4+ T cell clonotypes were then identified by expansion using TCR sequencing. After around 11 days of culture, CD4+ T cells were isolated with the EasySep CD4+ T cell isolation kit. Each participant received two doses of an mRNA SARS-CoV-2 vaccine, either BNT162b2 or mRNA-1273. Negative nucleocapsid antibody results before and after vaccination confirmed that the healthy vaccine recipients had no prior SARS-CoV-2 infection. Each well held more than 1.5 million PBMC cultured in IMDM containing roughly 5.1% human AB serum, roughly 10 IU/ml IL-2 and gentamicin, along with around 11 ug/ml peptides. Half of the culture medium was replaced with fresh IL-2-containing medium on days 3 and 7. Unless noted otherwise, every peptide stimulation condition was grown in triplicate wells. Using Ficoll-Paque Plus gradient centrifugation, PBMC were separated from whole blood and then either used fresh or cryopreserved at -140C. The overlapping peptide pools covered the spike proteins of SARS-CoV-2 and of the common cold coronaviruses HCoV-NL63, HCoV-OC43 and HCoV-229E. Genomic DNA was extracted from cultured CD4+ T cells with the QIAamp micro DNA kit.

Library generation was performed with the immunoSEQ multiplex PCR assay. DNA from the cultured, isolated CD4+ T cells was subjected to TCR beta CDR3 sequencing. Per the authors' processing: Non-productive TCR sequences were removed, reads were trimmed to the CDR3 region, and CDR3s of at least 7 amino acids were retained. Antigen-specific clonotypes were identified with the MANAFEST web app by comparing expansion in peptide wells against reference cultures. Positive clones required FDR<0.05 expansion versus reference and all other wells, odds ratio above 5, and frequency above 0.1% in two replicate wells. Cross-reactive clonotypes were defined as significantly expanded in SARS-CoV-2 spike wells and in at least one common cold coronavirus spike condition. Levenshtein distance calculated with the stringdist R package was used to assess CDR3 similarity, and unrooted trees were constructed with ape in R 3.6.1. As stored in TCRdb, this immuneACCESS dataset retains in-frame rearrangements with V and J assigned. A fraction of the clones does not appear; measured against another copy, unresolved V genes explain less than half of the discrepancy, and the remainder lacks a known reason. The V and J calls and the clone size are those of that table, but D and trimming were determined from the DNA. This sample is represented by some 40,000 clones; 82% of them were singletons. The biggest ten clones account for just under 2% of the sample.

The data were obtained in a study of vaccination effects on CD4 cells after COVID-19 (dated by TCRdb to between 2021 and 2023). For context, the study as a whole: Across the study, the median time from the second dose to post-vaccine sampling was 72 days (range 14 to 241). In both COVID-19 convalescent patients and infection-naive vaccine recipients, the study compared SARS-CoV-2 spike-specific CD4+ TCR repertoires from before mRNA vaccination with those from after it. Altogether, around eleven COVID-19 convalescent patients and a few SARS-CoV-2-naive healthy vaccine recipients made up the full study. The Oncomine TCR Beta short-read assay on an Illumina iSeq 100 was used to sequence cultures from other donors in the study.

Overall study results and their limits: Clones induced by infection and clones induced by vaccination both contracted markedly at late timepoints after vaccination, which fits with T cell responses waning over time. In healthy vaccine recipients, vaccine-induced clones were almost all SARS-CoV-2 mono-reactive, with only 1 of 255 cross-reactive with common cold coronaviruses. The study was limited by a small number of convalescent patients, and early post-infection timepoints were lacking.

Including the terminal cysteine and valine, the CDR3 comprises 13 residues. The DNA shown is the 39-base CDR3, in frame from base 1. V loses 9 bases, J loses 3 bases, and the germline ends lie 15 bases apart. The germline V gene (reference sequence) provides CDR1 LNHNV and CDR2 YYDKDF. The chain joins TRBV15 to TRBJ2-7; TRBD1 could be the D gene, as 5 bases match. The receptor's source is a human donor who received a COVID-19 vaccine. Some clones in this sample may be carry-over from other donors' samples. Sequences were derived from CD4+ T cells from PBMCs cultured with HCoV-NL63 spike peptides, sampled after COVID-19 vaccination. The sample's cell subset or site label, in plain terms: HCoV-NL63 spike overlapping peptide pool stimulation. The base sequence is TGTGCCACAAGCCAGGGAACCTTCTACGAGCAGTACGTC. This translates into CATSQGTFYEQYV.